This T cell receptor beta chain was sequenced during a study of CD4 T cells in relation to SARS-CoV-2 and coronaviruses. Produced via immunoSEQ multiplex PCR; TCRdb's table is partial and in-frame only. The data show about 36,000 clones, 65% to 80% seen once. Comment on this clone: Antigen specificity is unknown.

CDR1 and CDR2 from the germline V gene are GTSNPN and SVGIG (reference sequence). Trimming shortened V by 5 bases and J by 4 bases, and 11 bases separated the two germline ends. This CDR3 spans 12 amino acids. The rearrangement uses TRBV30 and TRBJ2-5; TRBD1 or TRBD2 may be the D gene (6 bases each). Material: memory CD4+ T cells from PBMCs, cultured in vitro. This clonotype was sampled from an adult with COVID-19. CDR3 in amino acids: CAWGGRIETQYF. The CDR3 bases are TGTGCCTGGGGGGGGCGGATAGAGACCCAGTACTTC.